This T cell receptor beta chain was recorded in a study of blood T cells in healthy people across ages. Regarding the study as a whole: Diversity estimates drawn from one million T cells were deemed underestimates.

From germline, CDR1 is SQVTM and CDR2 ANQGSEA. The CDR3 length is 13 residues. Trimming cost V 1 base and J 5 bases, with 12 bases left between them. Next came a second PCR, run for about 7 to 12 cycles, which used a sample-barcoded 5' primer along with a J-beta primer mix. Using its own MiXCR run on the 5' RACE reads, TCRdb lists one record per CDR3 protein. The table lists around 940,000 distinct CDR3 sequences, just over 50% of them singletons. Details on this clonotype: Its antigen remains unknown.

This TCR came from a woman aged 60-70 years in good health. This chain connects TRBV29-1 to TRBJ2-7, with D hard to call. What was sequenced was blood. The CDR3 DNA reads TGCAGCGTTGAAGGTGGGATAGGCGACGAGCAGTACTTC. Protein product: CSVEGGIGDEQYF.